The 26 T cell receptor beta chains reported below all come from one sample, sequenced in a study of PD-1 blockade in classical Hodgkin lymphoma. The table came from immunoSEQ multiplex PCR; TCRdb's copy has only in-frame clones and leaves some out. In the table there are about 22,000 clones, 70% to 80% of which are singletons. Time point described: cycle 4 day 1 (C4D1), after 5 to 7 weeks of nivolumab. Every single patient, without exception, relapsed after autologous stem cell transplantation, and brentuximab vedotin exposure varied. It was by magnetic negative selection that CD4+ T cells were purified from thawed PBMCs. The source was CD4+ T cells from blood, collected before the fourth cycle of nivolumab. Every receptor here comes from a human donor with classical Hodgkin lymphoma.

This chain links TRBV10-2 with TRBJ2-7; TRBD2 aligns across 8 bases. CDR1 is WSHSY, CDR2 SAAADI, per germline. The CDR3 covers 15 residues. V lost 0 bases to trimming and J lost 2 bases; unmatched junction nucleotides: 3. The DNA for the CDR3 is TGCGCCAGCAGTGAGTCGTTCGGGGGGGCCTACGAGCAGTACTTC. Its translation is CASSESFGGAYEQYF.

This chain joins TRBV5-6 and TRBJ2-7; perhaps TRBD1 as D (5 bases). The CDR3 length is 14 residues. Germline V CDR1 and CDR2: SGHDT, YYEEEE. The V end lost 1 base, the J end lost 3 bases, and 11 bases lay between the germline ends. The chain's CDR3 is CASSLFVRDYEQYF. The CDR3 coding sequence is TGTGCCAGCAGCTTGTTTGTCAGGGACTACGAGCAGTACTTC.

The table lists this clone with a count of one. The V call is TRBV18, the J call TRBJ2-3; 8 bases line up with TRBD2. CDR1 is KGHSH, CDR2 LQKENI, per germline. The CDR3 runs to 16 residues. Losses at the gene ends were 2 bases for V and 3 bases for J; bases not matched to a gene: 7. CDR3: CASSPFSTGGTDTQYF. In DNA form, the CDR3 reads TGTGCCAGCTCACCATTTTCGACGGGGGGGACAGATACGCAGTATTTT.

The V and J genes are TRBV19 and TRBJ2-2; no definite D call. The germline V and J ends were trimmed by 1 base and 8 bases, with 5 bases remaining between them. Germline values: CDR1 LNHDA, CDR2 SQIVND (reference sequence). The CDR3 contains 12 residues. CDR3 DNA sequence: TGTGCCAGTAGTATAGGTCGGGGGGAGCTGTTTTTT. Translated: CASSIGRGELFF.

This sequence joins TRBV18 and TRBJ1-1; D remains unclear. The germline V and J ends were trimmed by 3 bases and 3 bases, with 17 bases remaining between them. The CDR3 length is 16 residues. The germline V gene encodes CDR1 KGHSH and CDR2 LQKENI. The CDR3 DNA reads as TGTGCCAGCTCACCGACGGCTTCGGGGAGGTACACTGAAGCTTTCTTT. Protein: CASSPTASGRYTEAFF.

J is TRBJ1-6 and V is TRBV19, with 8 nucleotides matching TRBD1. The CDR3 covers 16 residues. V dropped 2 bases and J dropped 10; count of bases not matched to a gene: 10. Looked up from germline, CDR1 is LNHDA and CDR2 is SQIVND (reference sequence). The CDR3 loop reads CASSIMQGAIGSPLHF. Written as DNA, the CDR3 is TGTGCCAGTAGTATAATGCAGGGGGCGATCGGGTCACCCCTCCACTTT.

This clone was seen only once. The J gene is TRBJ2-5, the V gene TRBV5-1; D gene uncertain. V lost 0 bases and J 4 bases, leaving 16 bases between the germline ends. There are 16 residues in the CDR3. The V gene's germline CDR1 is SGHRS and CDR2 YFSETQ. This CDR3 reads CASSLVNLLGPETQYF. CDR3 sequence (DNA): TGCGCCAGCAGCTTGGTAAACCTTCTTGGGCCAGAGACCCAGTACTTC.

The chain has TRBV30 and TRBJ2-2; D is uncertain. CDR3 length equals 12 residues. Germline V gene sequence: CDR1 GTSNPN, CDR2 SVGIG (reference sequence). V lost 2 bases to trimming and J lost 5 bases, with 6 bases between them. The CDR3 region has the DNA TGTGCCTGGAGTAGGACGACCGGGGAGCTGTTTTTT. Protein: CAWSRTTGELFF. The variable domain in full, with the rest retrieved from reference TRBV30 and TRBJ2-2, is SQTIHQWPATLVQPVGSPLSLECTVEGTSNPNLYWYRQAAGRGLQLLFYSVGIGQISSEVPQNLSASRPQDRQFILSSKKLLLSDSGFYLCAWSRTTGELFFGEGSRLTVL.

The genes are TRBV30 and TRBJ2-5; 7 nucleotides align to TRBD2. CDR3 length: 15 amino acids. V lost 0 bases and J lost 2; bases outside the gene matches: 6. The germline V gene has CDR1 GTSNPN and CDR2 SVGIG (reference sequence). CDR3 amino acids: CAWSVLASGQETQYF. The CDR3 DNA is TGTGCCTGGAGTGTACTAGCGAGCGGGCAAGAGACCCAGTACTTC.

The gene calls are TRBV11-2 and TRBJ2-7, with TRBD1 as a possible D gene (6 bases). The germline V gene encodes CDR1 SGHAT and CDR2 FQNNGV. The CDR3 has 15 amino acids. Trimming took 2 bases from V and 4 from J, leaving 15 bases between them. CDR3 bases: TGTGCCAGCAGCTTACCACACAGGGTTCGGTACGAGCAGTACTTC. Its protein product is CASSLPHRVRYEQYF.

The chain has TRBV2 and TRBJ1-1; D call uncertain. The V and J ends lost 7 bases and 1 base respectively, with 7 bases between them. This CDR3 region has 12 residues. Germline V gene data show CDR1 as SNHLY and CDR2 as FYNNEI. DNA for the CDR3: TGTGCCAGCAAGACCGCGAACACTGAAGCTTTCTTT. This gives the protein CASKTANTEAFF.

This chain connects TRBV29-1 to TRBJ2-2; no clear D. This CDR3 is 15 amino acids long. The V gene's germline CDR1 is SQVTM and CDR2 ANQGSEA. Trimming left V 5 bases short and J 0 bases short, with 13 bases between. The CDR3, as DNA: TGCAGCGTTATCAATGGCGCCGCGAACACCGGGGAGCTGTTTTTT. Residues: CSVINGAANTGELFF.

The CDR3 coding sequence is TGTGCCAGCAGCTCTCCTTCCCCCGGCTACACCTTC. Translating gives CASSSPSPGYTF. V and J are TRBV7-2 and TRBJ1-2; D unclear. Germline CDR1 reads SGHTA; CDR2 reads FQGNSA. The CDR3 has 12 residues. Trimming cost V 4 bases and J 8 bases, with 11 bases left between them.

V and J are TRBV11-2 and TRBJ1-6; D not certain. CDR3 size: 14 residues. The germline V and J ends were trimmed by 2 bases and 6 bases, with 8 bases remaining between them. Germline CDR1 SGHAT, CDR2 FQNNGV. CDR3 loop: CASSLWRVNSPLHF. Here the CDR3 DNA reads TGTGCCAGCAGCTTATGGAGGGTTAATTCACCCCTCCACTTT.

This clone has only a few counts. Other DNA sequences in the sample encode the same CDR3. The chain recombines TRBV7-2 with TRBJ1-1; D is undetermined. Per germline, CDR1 SGHTA and CDR2 FQGNSA. V lost 5 bases, J lost 0 bases, and 10 bases lay in between. This CDR3 contains 14 residues. In DNA, the CDR3 is TGTGCCAGCAGCCTGGGAGGGATGAACACTGAAGCTTTCTTT. Residues: CASSLGGMNTEAFF.

This clone was recorded a few times. This chain links TRBV11-2 with TRBJ1-1, with D maybe TRBD1 (5 bases). V lost 2 bases and J lost 10, with 14 bases in between. Germline-derived CDR1 and CDR2 are SGHAT and FQNNGV. The CDR3 totals 13 residues. CDR3 nucleotide sequence: TGTGCCAGCAGCTTAAGCGGGACTCAGGGAGCTTTCTTT. Its translation: CASSLSGTQGAFF.

The chain carries TRBV6-4 and TRBJ1-1, with D maybe TRBD1 (5 bases). The CDR3 has 13 residues. Germline V gives CDR1 MRHNA, CDR2 SNTAGT. V lost 4 bases to trimming and J lost 3 bases, with 9 bases between them. The CDR3 sequence is CASSAWTYTEAFF. The CDR3 region has the DNA TGTGCCAGCAGTGCCTGGACATACACTGAAGCTTTCTTT.

The chain joins TRBV28 to TRBJ2-7; the D is unclear. CDR1 and CDR2 (germline): MDHEN, SYDVKM. The CDR3 length is 14 residues. V gave up 7 bases and J gave up 0 bases, with 13 bases separating them. Here the CDR3 reads CASKSPGNSYEQYF. DNA of the CDR3: TGTGCCAGCAAATCCCCAGGAAACTCCTACGAGCAGTACTTC.

This clone came up once. The DNA of the CDR3 is TGTGCCAGCAGCTTAGTGGTTTTCGCTAGCGGGGGGGCTGAGGGCGAGCAGTACTTC. It encodes CASSLVVFASGGAEGEQYF. The chain uses TRBV7-2 and TRBJ2-7; 12 nucleotides align to TRBD2. There are 19 residues in the CDR3. With 1 base clipped from V and 6 bases from J, the junction kept 16 bases outside the gene matches. CDR1 SGHTA and CDR2 FQGNSA come from the germline V gene.

This clone was seen a handful of times. The chain links TRBV15 to TRBJ2-7; D remains ambiguous. The germline CDR1 and CDR2 sequences are LNHNV and YYDKDF (reference sequence). The germline V and J ends were trimmed by 0 bases and 0 bases, with 6 bases remaining between them. The CDR3 is made up of 14 amino acids. CDR3 protein: CATSREESSYEQYF. The CDR3 nucleotides are TGTGCCACCAGCAGAGAGGAAAGCTCCTACGAGCAGTACTTC.

This clone has a handful of counts. CDR3 in DNA: TGTGCCACCAGCAGAGGAAGGGGGGCTTCCTACAATGAGCAGTTCTTC. It is translated as CATSRGRGASYNEQFF. The chain links TRBV15 to TRBJ2-1; D is possibly TRBD1 or TRBD2 (6 bases each). Trimming pared 1 base from V and 1 base from J, leaving 11 bases between. Germline CDR1 reads LNHNV; CDR2 reads YYDKDF (reference sequence). The CDR3 contains 16 residues.

There are a few counts of this clone. The chain recombines TRBV6-5 with TRBJ2-7; 7 bases align to TRBD1. CDR1 is MNHEY, CDR2 SVGAGI, per germline. The trim removed 4 bases at V and 2 bases at J, leaving 5 bases unmatched. The CDR3 runs 14 residues. CDR3 sequence (DNA): TGTGCCAGCAGTTCGGGGACAGTTCCCTACGAGCAGTACTTC. Translating it yields CASSSGTVPYEQYF.

This clone was counted only a few times. This sequence joins TRBV19 and TRBJ1-1; 8 bases match TRBD1. Germline CDR1 is LNHDA and CDR2 is SQIVND (reference sequence). V trimming: 6 bases; J trimming: 4 bases; junction bases outside the gene matches: 4. The CDR3 has 13 amino acids. In DNA, the CDR3 is TGTGCCAGTAGACAGGGGGGGCTCACTGAAGCTTTCTTT. Translated: CASRQGGLTEAFF.

The chain carries TRBV28 and TRBJ2-3, with TRBD2 identical over 8 bases. Germline V CDR1 and CDR2: MDHEN, SYDVKM. CDR3 length equals 16 residues. The ends lost 0 bases at V and 0 bases at J; junction bases unmatched: 2. This chain's CDR3 is CASSLWGGGSTDTQYF. For the CDR3, the DNA is TGTGCCAGCAGTTTATGGGGCGGGGGGAGCACAGATACGCAGTATTTT.

V usage is TRBV7-9 and J usage is TRBJ2-3; 8 bases line up with TRBD1. The CDR3 consists of 15 residues. Germline V CDR1 and CDR2: SEHNR, FQNEAQ (reference sequence). Losses at the gene ends were 3 bases for V and 6 bases for J; bases not matched to a gene: 8. For the CDR3, the DNA is TGTGCCAGCAGCTTTCGACAGGGGACGGGGGATACGCAGTATTTT. It is translated as CASSFRQGTGDTQYF.

The V call is TRBV21-1, the J call TRBJ1-5; the D segment call TRBD1 is taken from the table without a DNA check. TRBV21-1 is reported as a pseudogene. This CDR3 spans 16 amino acids. This CDR3 is CASSKAGDSSNQPQHF. CDR3 nucleotides: TGTGCCAGCAGCAAAGCTGGCGACAGTAGCAATCAGCCCCAGCATTTT.